This T cell receptor (beta chain) derives from a study of cytomegalovirus exposure and HLA in healthy donors. General study findings and limits: The productive fraction for most TCR beta V segments was about 87% or about 30% in an earlier analysis. One cluster of highly shared sequence variants probably arose as a sequencing artifact.

A remark on this clone: Its specificity is unknown.

The CDR3 is made up of 14 amino acids. The germline V gene has CDR1 MNHEY and CDR2 SVGAGI. V lost 4 bases and J 9 bases, leaving 18 bases between the germline ends. Vbeta (60) and Jbeta (13) primers were used in the PCR. Sequenced by immunoSEQ multiplex PCR; TCRdb stores in-frame clones only, minus some. Seen in this sample are 30,000 to 40,000 clones; the ten most common clones hold about 6.2%. The TCR comes from a human donor in good health. This sequence joins TRBV6-5 and TRBJ1-2; D is possibly TRBD1 (5 bases). The specimen was PBMCs. CDR3 sequence: CASSSQGVRRSYTF. CDR3 DNA: TGTGCCAGCAGTTCCCAAGGGGTCCGCCGAAGCTACACCTTC.